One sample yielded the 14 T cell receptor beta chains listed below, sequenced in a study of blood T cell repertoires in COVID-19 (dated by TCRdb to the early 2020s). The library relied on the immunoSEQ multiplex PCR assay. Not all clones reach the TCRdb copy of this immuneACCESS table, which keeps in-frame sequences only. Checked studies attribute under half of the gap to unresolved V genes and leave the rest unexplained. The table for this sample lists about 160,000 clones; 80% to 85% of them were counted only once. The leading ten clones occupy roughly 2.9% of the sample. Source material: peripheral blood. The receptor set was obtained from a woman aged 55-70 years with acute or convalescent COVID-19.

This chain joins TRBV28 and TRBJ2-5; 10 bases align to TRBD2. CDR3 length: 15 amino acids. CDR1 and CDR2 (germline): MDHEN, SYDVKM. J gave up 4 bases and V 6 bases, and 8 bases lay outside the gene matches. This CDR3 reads CASSNGLAGVETQYF. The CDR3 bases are TGTGCCAGCAGCAATGGGCTAGCGGGGGTAGAGACCCAGTACTTC.

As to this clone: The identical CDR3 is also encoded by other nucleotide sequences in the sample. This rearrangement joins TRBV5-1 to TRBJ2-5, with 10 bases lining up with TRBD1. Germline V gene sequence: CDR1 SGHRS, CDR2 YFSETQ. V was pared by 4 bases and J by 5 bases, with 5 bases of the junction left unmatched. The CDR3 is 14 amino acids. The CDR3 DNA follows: TGCGCCAGCAGCGCGACAGGGGGCAGGGAGACCCAGTACTTC. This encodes CASSATGGRETQYF.

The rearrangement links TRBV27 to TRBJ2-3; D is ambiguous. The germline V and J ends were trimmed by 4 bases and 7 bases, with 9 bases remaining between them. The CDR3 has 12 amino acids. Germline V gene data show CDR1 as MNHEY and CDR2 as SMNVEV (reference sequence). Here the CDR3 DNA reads TGTGCCAGCAGTTCCCAGACTCATACGCAGTATTTT. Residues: CASSSQTHTQYF.

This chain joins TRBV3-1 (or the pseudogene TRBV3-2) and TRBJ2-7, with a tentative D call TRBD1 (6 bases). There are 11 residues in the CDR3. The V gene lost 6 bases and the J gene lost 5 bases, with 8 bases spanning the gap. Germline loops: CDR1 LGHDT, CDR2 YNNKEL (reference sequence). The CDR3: CASRTGNEQYF. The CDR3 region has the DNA TGTGCCAGCAGAACAGGGAACGAGCAGTACTTC.

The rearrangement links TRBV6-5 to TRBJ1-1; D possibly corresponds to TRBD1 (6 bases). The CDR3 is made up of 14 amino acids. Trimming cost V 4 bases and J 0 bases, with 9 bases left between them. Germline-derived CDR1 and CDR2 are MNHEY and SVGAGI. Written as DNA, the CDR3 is TGTGCCAGCAGTTCAGGACAGTTGAACACTGAAGCTTTCTTT. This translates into CASSSGQLNTEAFF.

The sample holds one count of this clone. In DNA form, the CDR3 reads TGTGCCAGTAGTAACAGACCCACAGATACGCAGTATTTT. This encodes CASSNRPTDTQYF. The V call is TRBV19, the J call TRBJ2-3; D unresolved. CDR3 size: 13 residues. Trimming pared 4 bases from V and 2 bases from J, leaving 7 bases between. CDR1 is LNHDA, CDR2 SQIVND, per germline (reference sequence).

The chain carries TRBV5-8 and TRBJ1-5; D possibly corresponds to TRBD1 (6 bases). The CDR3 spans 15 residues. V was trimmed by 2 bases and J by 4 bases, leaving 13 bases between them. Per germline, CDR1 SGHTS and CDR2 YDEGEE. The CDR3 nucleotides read TGTGCCAGCAGCTTTGGGGCCAGGGGAAATCAGCCCCAGCATTTT. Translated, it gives CASSFGARGNQPQHF. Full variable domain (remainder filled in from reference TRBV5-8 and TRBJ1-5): EAGVTQSPTHLIKTRGQQATLRCSPISGHTSVYWYQQALGLGLQFLLWYDEGEERNRGNFPPRFSGRQFPNYSSELNVNALELEDSALYLCASSFGARGNQPQHFGDGTRLSIL.

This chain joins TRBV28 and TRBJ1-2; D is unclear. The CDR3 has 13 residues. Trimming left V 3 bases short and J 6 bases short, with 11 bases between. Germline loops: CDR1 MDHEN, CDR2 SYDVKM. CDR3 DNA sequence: TGTGCCAGCAGTTTTAAGAGAGAGAATGGCTACACCTTC. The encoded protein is CASSFKRENGYTF.

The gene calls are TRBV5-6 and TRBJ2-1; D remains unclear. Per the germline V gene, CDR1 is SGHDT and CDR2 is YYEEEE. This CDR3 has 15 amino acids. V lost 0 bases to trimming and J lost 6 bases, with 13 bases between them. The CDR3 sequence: CASSLDHPRPNEQFF. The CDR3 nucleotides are TGTGCCAGCAGCTTGGACCACCCCAGGCCCAATGAGCAGTTCTTC.

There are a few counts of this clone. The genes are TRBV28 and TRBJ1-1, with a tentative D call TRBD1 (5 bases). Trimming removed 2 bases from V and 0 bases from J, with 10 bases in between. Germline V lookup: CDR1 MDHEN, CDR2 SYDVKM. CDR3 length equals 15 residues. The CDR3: CASSLIGAVNTEAFF. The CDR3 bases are TGTGCCAGCAGTTTAATAGGGGCCGTGAACACTGAAGCTTTCTTT.

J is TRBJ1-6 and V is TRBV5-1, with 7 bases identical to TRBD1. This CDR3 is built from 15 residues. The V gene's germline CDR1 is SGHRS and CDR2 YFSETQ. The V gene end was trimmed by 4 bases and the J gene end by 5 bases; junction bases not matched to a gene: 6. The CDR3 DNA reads TGCGCCAGCAGCGGTCACACAGGGGATAATTCACCCCTCCACTTT. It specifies CASSGHTGDNSPLHF.

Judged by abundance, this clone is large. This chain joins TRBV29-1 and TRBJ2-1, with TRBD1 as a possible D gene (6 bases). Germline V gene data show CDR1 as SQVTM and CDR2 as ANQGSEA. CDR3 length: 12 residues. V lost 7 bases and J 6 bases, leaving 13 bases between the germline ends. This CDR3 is CSAGRGFNEQFF. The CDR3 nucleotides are TGCAGCGCAGGCAGGGGCTTCAATGAGCAGTTCTTC.

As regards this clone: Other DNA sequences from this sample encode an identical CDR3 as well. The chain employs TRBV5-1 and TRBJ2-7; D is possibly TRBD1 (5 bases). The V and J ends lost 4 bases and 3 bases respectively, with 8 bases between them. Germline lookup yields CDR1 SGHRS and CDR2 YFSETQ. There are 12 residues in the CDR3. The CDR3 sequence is CASSPDSYEQYF. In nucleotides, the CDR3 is TGCGCCAGCAGCCCAGACAGCTACGAGCAGTACTTC.

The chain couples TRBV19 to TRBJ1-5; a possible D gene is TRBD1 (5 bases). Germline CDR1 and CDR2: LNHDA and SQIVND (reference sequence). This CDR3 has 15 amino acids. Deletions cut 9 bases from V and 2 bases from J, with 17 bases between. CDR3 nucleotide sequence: TGTGCCAGCGCCGAGTCCAGGGAGGGCAATCAGCCCCAGCATTTT. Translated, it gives CASAESREGNQPQHF.